This T cell receptor (beta chain) was captured by sequencing in a study of blood T cell dynamics during melanoma immunotherapy. Profiling relied on immunoSEQ multiplex PCR, and the TCRdb table lists in-frame clones only, not all of them. The repertoire holds approximately 16,000 clones, with approximately 90% as singletons. Germline V gene data show CDR1 as SEHNR and CDR2 as FQNEAQ (reference sequence). V gave up 4 bases and J gave up 1 base, with 7 bases separating them. The CDR3 totals 13 residues. Time point specified: week 3, after first cycle of checkpoint inhibitor. The chain recombines TRBV7-9 with TRBJ1-1; unclear D gene. Source: blood, taken from a patient treated with checkpoint blockade. The clonotype was recovered from a human donor with melanoma. Written as DNA, the CDR3 is TGTGCCAGCAGCTCCTGGGGGAACACTGAAGCTTTCTTT. It yields the protein CASSSWGNTEAFF.